The 28 T cell receptor beta chains listed next were all sequenced from one sample in a study of OX40 agonist ivuxolimab in advanced cancers. The data were produced by immunoSEQ multiplex PCR, yet TCRdb's version contains in-frame clones alone and is incomplete. This repertoire shows under 95,000 clones, approximately 88% found once; its top ten account for roughly 1.4%. The sequencing here drew on CD4+ or CD8+ T cells sorted from blood, taken in a trial of the OX40 agonist ivuxolimab. These receptors were collected from an adult with an advanced solid tumor such as melanoma, head and neck, liver or kidney cancer.

The CDR3 here is CASSLLSGGPYEQYF. The CDR3 nucleotides are TGTGCCAGCAGCTTACTAAGCGGGGGGCCCTACGAGCAGTACTTC. The chain uses TRBV5-4 and TRBJ2-5; 9 nucleotides align to TRBD2. The end of the DNA fits TRBJ2-7 better, so the J call may be wrong. Looked up from germline, CDR1 is SGHNT and CDR2 is YYREEE (reference sequence). This CDR3 has 15 amino acids.

This chain uses TRBV6-1 with TRBJ2-1; 11 bases match TRBD2. The CDR3 has 15 amino acids. The germline V gene has CDR1 MNHNS and CDR2 SASEGT. Germline trimming cut 7 bases from V and 9 bases from J; bases unmatched to any gene: 11. The CDR3 DNA reads TGTGCCAGCATAACGGCGCTAGCGGGGGGTGGTGAGCAGTTCTTC. Translation gives CASITALAGGGEQFF.

The genes are TRBV4-3 and TRBJ1-2; unclear D gene. The CDR3 is made up of 13 amino acids. Germline assignment: CDR1 LGHNA and CDR2 YSLEER. The ends were cut back, 0 bases at V and 7 bases at J, with 9 bases in the middle. The CDR3 nucleotides are TGCGCCAGCAGCCAAGATGTTCGCCGTGGCTACACCTTC. Protein: CASSQDVRRGYTF.

This clone was counted a few times. This chain uses TRBV7-9 with TRBJ1-2; possible D gene TRBD1, 5 bases. The V gene lost 7 bases and the J gene lost 4 bases, with 13 bases spanning the gap. Germline CDR1 SEHNR, CDR2 FQNEAQ (reference sequence). The CDR3 is made up of 13 amino acids. CDR3 coding DNA: TGTGCCAGCACAGGGCAGGCCCGCTATGGCTACACCTTC. It yields the protein CASTGQARYGYTF. Supplemented by reference TRBV7-9 and TRBJ1-2, the full variable domain reads DTGVSQNPRHKITKRGQNVTFRCDPISEHNRLYWYRQTLGQGPEFLTYFQNEAQLEKSRLLSDRFSAERPKGSFSTLEIQRTEQGDSAMYLCASTGQARYGYTFGSGTRLTVV.

Here the CDR3 DNA reads TGTGCCAGCAGTTTAAGCGGCGAGACCCAGTACTTC. Translated, it gives CASSLSGETQYF. The chain links TRBV27 to TRBJ2-5, with D maybe TRBD2 (5 bases). Deletions cut 2 bases from V and 5 bases from J, with 6 bases between. This CDR3 region has 12 residues. Germline V CDR1 and CDR2: MNHEY, SMNVEV (reference sequence).

DNA for the CDR3: TGTGCCAGCAGCGTTAGCGGGAGTGGGTACAATGAGCAGTTCTTC. Translating gives CASSVSGSGYNEQFF. The J gene is TRBJ2-1, the V gene TRBV7-9; 9 bases align to TRBD2. With V trimmed by 5 bases and J by 4 bases, 6 bases remained unmatched. The CDR3 is 15 residues long. The germline V gene has CDR1 SEHNR and CDR2 FQNEAQ (reference sequence). Supplemented by reference TRBV7-9 and TRBJ2-1, the full variable domain reads DTGVSQNPRHKITKRGQNVTFRCDPISEHNRLYWYRQTLGQGPEFLTYFQNEAQLEKSRLLSDRFSAERPKGSFSTLEIQRTEQGDSAMYLCASSVSGSGYNEQFFGPGTRLTVL.

This clone was counted once. The rearrangement joins TRBV5-4 to TRBJ2-1, with a possible D match to TRBD1 (6 bases). This CDR3 spans 14 amino acids. V was clipped by 5 bases and J by 1 base, with 10 bases between them. CDR1 is SGHNT and CDR2 is YYREEE in the germline V gene (reference sequence). CDR3 in amino acids: CASSKQGSYNEQFF. The CDR3, as DNA: TGTGCCAGCAGTAAACAGGGATCCTACAATGAGCAGTTCTTC.

The V call is TRBV5-5, the J call TRBJ1-4; D is perhaps TRBD1 (6 bases). Trimming left V 4 bases short and J 8 bases short, with 18 bases between. The CDR3 spans 15 residues. Per the germline V gene, CDR1 is SGHKS and CDR2 is YYEKEE (reference sequence). CDR3 sequence reads: CASSRDGERGEKLFF. The CDR3 nucleotides are TGTGCCAGCAGCCGAGACGGGGAGAGGGGGGAAAAACTGTTTTTT. Full variable domain (outside the CDR3, taken from reference TRBV5-5 and TRBJ1-4): DAGVTQSPTHLIKTRGQQVTLRCSPISGHKSVSWYQQVLGQGPQFIFQYYEKEERGRGNFPDRFSARQFPNYSSELNVNALLLGDSALYLCASSRDGERGEKLFFGSGTQLSVL.

This chain joins TRBV7-9 and TRBJ2-5, with D possibly matching TRBD2 (5 bases). The germline V and J ends were trimmed by 4 bases and 5 bases, with 17 bases remaining between them. Per germline, CDR1 SEHNR and CDR2 FQNEAQ (reference sequence). This CDR3 has 15 amino acids. Here the CDR3 reads CASSSLLLGRETQYF. CDR3 coding DNA: TGTGCCAGCAGCTCACTACTACTAGGTCGGGAGACCCAGTACTTC. Filled out from reference TRBV7-9 and TRBJ2-5, the complete variable domain reads DTGVSQNPRHKITKRGQNVTFRCDPISEHNRLYWYRQTLGQGPEFLTYFQNEAQLEKSRLLSDRFSAERPKGSFSTLEIQRTEQGDSAMYLCASSSLLLGRETQYFGPGTRLLVL.

As to this clone: The sample carries other DNA sequences with the same CDR3. This rearrangement joins TRBV5-1 to TRBJ1-1, with D perhaps TRBD1 (5 bases). The CDR3 is made up of 14 amino acids. With 3 bases removed from V and 0 bases from J, the gap between germline ends came to 9 bases. In germline, CDR1 is SGHRS, CDR2 YFSETQ. The chain's CDR3 is CASSSGTLNTEAFF. CDR3 in DNA: TGCGCCAGCAGCTCTGGGACCTTGAACACTGAAGCTTTCTTT.

This sequence joins TRBV20-1 and TRBJ1-1; TRBD1 matches 9 bases. This CDR3 is 11 amino acids long. Germline V gene data show CDR1 as DFQATT and CDR2 as SNEGSKA (reference sequence). The CDR3 loop reads CRVTGGFLAFF. In nucleotides, the CDR3 is TGCAGGGTAACAGGGGGCTTTTTAGCTTTCTTT.

In this sample, this clone turned up a few times. The rearrangement joins TRBV2 to TRBJ1-3; 10 positions agree with TRBD1. Germline CDR1 SNHLY, CDR2 FYNNEI. The V segment lost 3 bases and the J segment 3 bases; nucleotides outside the gene matches: 5. The CDR3 length is 16 residues. CDR3 protein: CASSDKDRGFGNTIYF. CDR3 in DNA: TGTGCCAGCAGTGATAAGGACAGGGGGTTTGGAAACACCATATATTTT. Full variable domain (rest looked up from reference TRBV2 and TRBJ1-3): EPEVTQTPSHQVTQMGQEVILRCVPISNHLYFYWYRQILGQKVEFLVSFYNNEISEKSEIFDDQFSVERPDGSNFTLKIRSTKLEDSAMYFCASSDKDRGFGNTIYFGEGSWLTVV.

This clone was seen once. The chain joins TRBV10-3 to TRBJ2-1; D perhaps matches TRBD2 (5 bases). V lost 4 bases and J lost 6, with 16 bases in between. The CDR3 is made up of 15 amino acids. CDR1 and CDR2 from the germline V gene are ENHRY and SYGVKD. CDR3 protein: CAISARPNEGNEQFF. CDR3 sequence (DNA): TGTGCCATCAGTGCAAGACCAAACGAGGGCAATGAGCAGTTCTTC.

The chain combines TRBV13 with TRBJ1-1; 7 bases match TRBD1. V trimming: 2 bases; J trimming: 4 bases; junction bases outside the gene matches: 10. Per the germline V gene, CDR1 is PRHDT and CDR2 is FYEKMQ (reference sequence). This CDR3 contains 16 residues. The CDR3 here is CASSLWEGGGSTEAFF. The CDR3 DNA sequence: TGTGCCAGCAGCTTATGGGAAGGGGGCGGTAGCACTGAAGCTTTCTTT.

This clone was detected once. The genes are TRBV28 and TRBJ1-1; D gene ambiguous. Germline-derived CDR1 and CDR2 are MDHEN and SYDVKM. The V gene lost 6 bases and the J gene lost 1 base, with 9 bases spanning the gap. The CDR3 is made up of 13 amino acids. CDR3: CASRAVWNTEAFF. The CDR3 DNA is TGTGCCAGCAGAGCGGTTTGGAACACTGAAGCTTTCTTT.

Regarding this clone: Other DNA variants within this sample encode the same CDR3. The chain joins TRBV4-3 to TRBJ1-2; 7 bases align to TRBD1. CDR1 is LGHNA, CDR2 YSLEER, per germline. Losses at the gene ends were 1 base for V and 0 bases for J; bases not matched to a gene: 5. The CDR3 spans 16 residues. As DNA, the CDR3 is TGCGCCAGCAGCCAAGCACCGGGACAGCCTAACTATGGCTACACCTTC. The encoded protein is CASSQAPGQPNYGYTF.

This chain uses TRBV7-8 with TRBJ1-5, with D uncertain. The germline gives CDR1 SGHVS, CDR2 FQNEAQ. The CDR3 contains 13 residues. V was shortened by 5 bases and J by 3 bases, with 8 bases between the two germline ends. For the CDR3, the DNA is TGTGCCAGCAGCCAGATGGACAATCAGCCCCAGCATTTT. This sequence encodes CASSQMDNQPQHF.

This clone appeared a single time. This chain links TRBV18 with TRBJ2-2; D is uncertain. V was shortened by 2 bases and J by 0 bases, with 13 bases between the two germline ends. Per germline, CDR1 KGHSH and CDR2 LQKENI. This CDR3 contains 17 residues. The CDR3, as DNA: TGTGCCAGCTCACCATTTCGGACGGCCGCGAACACCGGGGAGCTGTTTTTT. Encoded protein: CASSPFRTAANTGELFF.

The CDR3 loop is CASSLQQGPYEQYF. The CDR3 DNA follows: TGTGCCAGCAGTTTACAACAGGGTCCCTACGAGCAGTACTTC. The chain uses TRBV6-5 and TRBJ2-7; TRBD1 might be the D (6 bases). Germline CDR1 is MNHEY and CDR2 is SVGAGI. Trimming took 4 bases from V and 2 from J, leaving 12 bases between them. This CDR3 has 14 residues.

CDR3 residues: CAWSGQPQETQYF. Written as DNA, the CDR3 is TGTGCCTGGAGTGGACAGCCACAAGAGACCCAGTACTTC. This chain joins TRBV30 and TRBJ2-5, with D maybe TRBD1 (5 bases). The CDR3 spans 13 residues. The germline gives CDR1 GTSNPN, CDR2 SVGIG (reference sequence). V was pared by 1 base and J by 2 bases, with 8 bases between. Together with reference TRBV30 and TRBJ2-5, the CDR3 gives the full variable domain: SQTIHQWPATLVQPVGSPLSLECTVEGTSNPNLYWYRQAAGRGLQLLFYSVGIGQISSEVPQNLSASRPQDRQFILSSKKLLLSDSGFYLCAWSGQPQETQYFGPGTRLLVL.

This chain connects TRBV2 to TRBJ1-5, with TRBD1 matching 7 bases. The CDR3 is made up of 14 amino acids. CDR1 is SNHLY, CDR2 FYNNEI, per germline. The V and J ends lost 4 bases and 5 bases, in that order; junction bases with no gene match: 5. The DNA of the CDR3 is TGTGCCAGCAGTGCGACAGGGTCAGATCAGCCCCAGCATTTT. It specifies CASSATGSDQPQHF.

The chain joins TRBV19 to TRBJ2-3; 11 bases agree with TRBD2. The CDR3 extends over 15 amino acids. The germline CDR1 and CDR2 sequences are LNHDA and SQIVND (reference sequence). V shed 3 bases and J 4 bases; nucleotides not matched to a gene: 3. In DNA form, the CDR3 reads TGTGCCAGTAGTATTGTAGCGGGGGGGGCAGATACGCAGTATTTT. Its protein is CASSIVAGGADTQYF.

This chain uses TRBV7-3 with TRBJ2-5, with D possibly being TRBD1 (6 bases). Looked up from germline, CDR1 is SGHTA and CDR2 is FQGTGA. The CDR3 is 13 amino acids. V was cut by 5 bases and J by 2 bases, with 9 bases left in between. The CDR3 nucleotides are TGTGCCAGCAGCCCAACAGGGCAAGAGACCCAGTACTTC. As protein: CASSPTGQETQYF.

The chain joins TRBV11-1 to TRBJ1-1; D uncertain. Germline loops: CDR1 SGHAT, CDR2 FQDESV (reference sequence). The ends were cut back, 4 bases at V and 1 base at J, with 7 bases in the middle. CDR3 length equals 13 residues. The CDR3 region is CASSSSANTEAFF. CDR3 sequence (DNA): TGTGCCAGCAGCTCCAGTGCGAACACTGAAGCTTTCTTT.

This chain joins TRBV5-5 and TRBJ1-1; 8 nucleotides match TRBD1. Trimming took 4 bases from V and 7 from J; bases not matched to a gene: 3. The CDR3 has 12 amino acids. Germline lookup yields CDR1 SGHKS and CDR2 YYEKEE (reference sequence). CDR3 sequence reads: CASSRTGYEAFF. The CDR3 DNA is TGTGCCAGCAGCCGGACAGGGTATGAAGCTTTCTTT. Based on the CDR3 plus reference TRBV5-5 and TRBJ1-1, the full variable domain is DAGVTQSPTHLIKTRGQQVTLRCSPISGHKSVSWYQQVLGQGPQFIFQYYEKEERGRGNFPDRFSARQFPNYSSELNVNALLLGDSALYLCASSRTGYEAFFGQGTRLTVV.

V gene TRBV30 combines with J gene TRBJ1-5; weak D call: TRBD1 (5 bases). Trimming left V 7 bases short and J 2 bases short, with 18 bases between. The CDR3 length is 15 residues. The germline V gene has CDR1 GTSNPN and CDR2 SVGIG (reference sequence). In DNA form, the CDR3 reads TGTGCCTTTCAAGAGAGGGGCCGGGGCAATCAGCCCCAGCATTTT. Translation: CAFQERGRGNQPQHF. The entire variable domain, with the rest obtained from reference TRBV30 and TRBJ1-5, is as follows: SQTIHQWPATLVQPVGSPLSLECTVEGTSNPNLYWYRQAAGRGLQLLFYSVGIGQISSEVPQNLSASRPQDRQFILSSKKLLLSDSGFYLCAFQERGRGNQPQHFGDGTRLSIL.

This chain connects TRBV7-2 to TRBJ1-5; TRBD1 is a possible D gene (6 bases). The CDR3 runs 18 residues. Germline CDR1 is SGHTA and CDR2 is FQGNSA. Trimming cost V 3 bases and J 3 bases, with 21 bases left between them. As DNA, the CDR3 is TGTGCCAGCAGCTTGGGTCAGCAGGGGCACCCGGCCAATCAGCCCCAGCATTTT. Its protein is CASSLGQQGHPANQPQHF.

The chain is built from TRBV5-8 and TRBJ1-1; maybe TRBD1 (5 bases). The CDR3 runs to 15 residues. Germline values: CDR1 SGHTS, CDR2 YDEGEE. V lost 0 bases to trimming and J lost 4 bases, with 13 bases between them. This CDR3 reads CASSLDTRRGTEAFF. DNA of the CDR3: TGTGCCAGCAGCTTGGACACCCGAAGGGGCACTGAAGCTTTCTTT.